This entry lists 13 T cell receptor beta chains sequenced from one sample in a study of blood T cell repertoires in COVID-19. Sequencing used immunoSEQ multiplex PCR; TCRdb keeps in-frame clones, though not all of them. This sample yields 81,000 or so clones, of which around four fifths are seen a single time; about 13% belongs to the top ten. The sample taken for sequencing was peripheral blood. The receptors derive from a human donor in a cohort sampled during active COVID-19.

The chain combines TRBV19 with TRBJ1-5, with D unresolved. The germline V gene has CDR1 LNHDA and CDR2 SQIVND (reference sequence). This CDR3 has 15 residues. The V end lost 1 base, the J end lost 4 bases, and 11 bases lay between the germline ends. The DNA for the CDR3 is TGTGCCAGTAGTATAGTGGGGAGGGAAAATCAGCCCCAGCATTTT. It yields the protein CASSIVGRENQPQHF.

J is TRBJ1-1 and V is TRBV9, with 7 bases matching TRBD1. This CDR3 region has 15 residues. The V segment lost 3 bases and the J segment 6 bases; nucleotides outside the gene matches: 11. The V gene's germline CDR1 is SGDLS and CDR2 YYNGEE. The CDR3 DNA follows: TGTGCCAGCAGCGCAATACAGGGGCGCTCCTCTGAAGCTTTCTTT. Translated, it gives CASSAIQGRSSEAFF.

The genes are TRBV19 and TRBJ1-4; the D is unclear. Trimming took off 7 bases at V and 1 base at J, with 10 bases between the two ends. CDR3 length: 14 amino acids. CDR1 is LNHDA and CDR2 is SQIVND in the germline V gene (reference sequence). CDR3 DNA sequence: TGTGCCAGTAAGCGGACGCTAACTAATGAAAAACTGTTTTTT. It translates to CASKRTLTNEKLFF.

J is TRBJ1-5 and V is TRBV11-2; possible D gene TRBD1, 6 bases. Germline CDR1 reads SGHAT; CDR2 reads FQNNGV. The CDR3 length is 14 residues. The germline V and J ends were trimmed by 1 base and 7 bases, with 11 bases remaining between them. CDR3 in amino acids: CASSLAGVRQPQHF. CDR3 sequence (DNA): TGTGCCAGCAGCTTAGCAGGGGTGCGGCAGCCCCAGCATTTT.

This clone was seen only a few times. The V gene is TRBV27, the J gene TRBJ1-5; 7 bases map to TRBD1. The CDR3 has 15 amino acids. Germline CDR1 and CDR2: MNHEY and SMNVEV (reference sequence). The junction had 5 bases not matched to a gene; V was cut back by 3 bases and J by 3 bases. The CDR3 sequence: CASSFTGAYNQPQHF. The CDR3 DNA reads TGTGCCAGCAGTTTTACAGGGGCTTACAATCAGCCCCAGCATTTT.

This clone was recorded at least ten times. The V and J genes are TRBV11-2 and TRBJ1-2, with D possibly being TRBD1 (6 bases). The germline V gene has CDR1 SGHAT and CDR2 FQNNGV. V was shortened by 0 bases and J by 7 bases, with 21 bases between the two germline ends. The CDR3 consists of 17 residues. The CDR3 DNA follows: TGTGCCAGCAGCTTAGAAGACAGGCCCAGGGCTCTACGTGGCTACACCTTC. It translates to CASSLEDRPRALRGYTF.

The gene calls are TRBV19 and TRBJ1-5; the D gene is possibly TRBD1 (6 bases). V lost 8 bases and J lost 2, with 16 bases in between. The germline gives CDR1 LNHDA, CDR2 SQIVND (reference sequence). The CDR3 spans 15 residues. CDR3: CASCASQGRNQPQHF. The CDR3 nucleotides are TGTGCCAGTTGCGCCTCACAGGGTCGCAATCAGCCCCAGCATTTT.

This chain's CDR3 is CASSIQALGNTEAFF. The CDR3 DNA is TGCGCCAGCAGCATACAGGCTCTCGGGAACACTGAAGCTTTCTTT. The chain uses TRBV5-1 and TRBJ1-1; weak D call: TRBD1 (5 bases). Trimming removed 4 bases at V and 1 base at J, with 14 bases between. The germline V gene encodes CDR1 SGHRS and CDR2 YFSETQ. The CDR3 is 15 residues long.

The chain carries TRBV2 and TRBJ1-2; TRBD1 might be the D (6 bases). This CDR3 contains 15 residues. V lost 2 bases and J 2 bases, leaving 12 bases between the germline ends. Germline V gene data show CDR1 as SNHLY and CDR2 as FYNNEI. The CDR3 region is CASSETRTANYGYTF. The CDR3 DNA reads TGTGCCAGCAGTGAAACCAGGACAGCGAACTATGGCTACACCTTC. Using reference TRBV2 and TRBJ1-2 for the parts outside the CDR3, the full variable domain is EPEVTQTPSHQVTQMGQEVILRCVPISNHLYFYWYRQILGQKVEFLVSFYNNEISEKSEIFDDQFSVERPDGSNFTLKIRSTKLEDSAMYFCASSETRTANYGYTFGSGTRLTVV.

This chain connects TRBV11-1 to TRBJ2-7; 7 nucleotides align to TRBD2. The CDR3 is 15 amino acids. Per germline, CDR1 SGHAT and CDR2 FQDESV (reference sequence). V trimming: 4 bases; J trimming: 2 bases; junction bases outside the gene matches: 8. The CDR3 DNA is TGTGCCAGCAGCTCCATGGGGGGGGTCACCTACGAGCAGTACTTC. It codes for CASSSMGGVTYEQYF.

The chain recombines TRBV6-5 with TRBJ1-2; a weak D match, TRBD1 (6 bases). Trimming took 6 bases from V and 6 from J, leaving 17 bases between them. The CDR3 spans 14 residues. The V gene's germline CDR1 is MNHEY and CDR2 SVGAGI. The CDR3 spells CASRDAGEFNGYTF. CDR3 coding DNA: TGTGCCAGCAGAGATGCAGGGGAGTTTAATGGCTACACCTTC.

The V gene is TRBV7-2, the J gene TRBJ2-5; a weak D match, TRBD2 (5 bases). This CDR3 has 15 residues. CDR1 is SGHTA, CDR2 FQGNSA, per germline. Trimming took 7 bases from V and 5 from J, leaving 20 bases between them. CDR3: CASTQSADGVETQYF. The CDR3 region has the DNA TGTGCCAGCACCCAGAGTGCGGACGGGGTGGAGACCCAGTACTTC.

V is TRBV5-4 and J is TRBJ2-6, with 7 bases fitting TRBD1. The V gene end was trimmed by 4 bases and the J gene end by 2 bases; junction bases not matched to a gene: 3. The CDR3 spans 15 residues. Germline V CDR1 and CDR2: SGHNT, YYREEE (reference sequence). The CDR3 DNA reads TGTGCCAGCAGCCAGACAGGGACTGGGGCCAACGTCCTGACTTTC. It yields the protein CASSQTGTGANVLTF.